This TCR beta chain came from a study of vaccination and CD4 T cells after COVID-19. Study-level information: Controls had a CEFX pool, an HIV-1 Nef pool, or no peptide added.

The Oncomine TCR Beta short-read assay sequenced DNA from cultured CD4+ T cells. Genomic DNA was drawn out of CD4+ T cells grown in culture. TCRdb redid the calling of the PCR reads with MiXCR, one entry per CDR3 protein. The sample has 13,000 to 15,000 distinct CDR3 sequences, approximately 48% seen once. Concerning this clonotype: Its specificity is not known.

Described treatment: roughly ten-day PBMC culture with coronavirus spike peptide pools or control peptides (ViraFEST assay). Positive PCR tests were logged from March through December 2020, ahead of US Alpha, Beta and Delta variants. IL-2 at about 9.3 IU/ml and peptide pools at 9 to 10 ug/ml were added to PBMCs cultured at about 2 million per well. This CDR3 contains 16 residues. J lost 4 bases, V lost 4 bases, and 5 bases had no gene match. Germline V CDR1 and CDR2: MNHEY, SMNVEV (reference sequence). V is TRBV27 and J is TRBJ2-6, with 9 bases lining up with TRBD1. The sequence came from a human donor who had recovered from COVID-19. The sequenced material came from CD4+ T cells from blood, cultured in vitro. CDR3 amino acids: CASSSDRGAGANVLTF. The CDR3 region has the DNA TGTGCCAGCAGTTCAGACAGGGGGGCAGGGGCCAACGTCCTGACTTTC.